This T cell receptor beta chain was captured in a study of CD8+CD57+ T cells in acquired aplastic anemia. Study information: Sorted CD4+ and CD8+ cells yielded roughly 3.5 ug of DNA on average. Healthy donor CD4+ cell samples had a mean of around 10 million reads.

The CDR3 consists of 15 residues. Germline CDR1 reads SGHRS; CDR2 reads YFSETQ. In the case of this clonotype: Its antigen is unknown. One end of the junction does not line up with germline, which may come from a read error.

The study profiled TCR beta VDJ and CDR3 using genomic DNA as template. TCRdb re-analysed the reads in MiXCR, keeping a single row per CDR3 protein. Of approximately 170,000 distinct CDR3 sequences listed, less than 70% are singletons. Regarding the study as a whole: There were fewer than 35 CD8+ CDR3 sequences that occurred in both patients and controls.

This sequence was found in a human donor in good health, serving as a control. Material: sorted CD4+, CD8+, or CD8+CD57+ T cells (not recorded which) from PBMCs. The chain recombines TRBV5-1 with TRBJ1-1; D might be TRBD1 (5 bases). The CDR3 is CVSGLDSGTSTEAFF. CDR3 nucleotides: TGCGTCAGCGGCTTGGATTCGGGGACCAGCACTGAAGCTTTCTTT.